This T cell receptor (beta chain) was captured by sequencing in a study of identical twins (dated by TCRdb to the mid-2010s). Concerning the study at large: The study deep-sequenced TCR alpha and beta repertoires from monozygotic twins, unrelated adults of various ages and cord blood to test whether fetal clonotypes persist. To rule out contamination, replicate twin experiments were performed at different times with different library preparation protocols. What the authors observed across the whole study: In monozygotic twins, out-of-frame TCR alpha sharing was systematically underestimated by recombination models, although the models agreed with sharing between unrelated individuals. In beta out-of-frame sequences, excess twin sharing was weaker, because having fewer shared sequences lowered the signal-to-noise ratio. Fewer insertions were carried by abundant cord blood beta clonotypes, a similar but weaker trend appeared in young adult naive repertoires, and no such trend appeared in memory repertoires. Because the same donors could not be followed over many years, the conclusions depended on cross-sectional statistical analysis. Invariant T cells such as MAIT and iNKT could partly confound zero-insertion analyses, though diverse VJ usage argued against this for most clonotypes. Out-of-frame TCR alpha sequences shared between twins showed an excess of low generation-probability sequences compared with coincidental sharing between unrelated individuals.

All donors were healthy Caucasians. The researchers also sequenced three unrelated adults who were not twins: a male aged 18 to 29, a male aged 50 to 59, and a female aged 50 to 59. Using Miltenyi CD45RO+ enrichment and human naive T-cell isolation kits, memory (CD45RO+) and naive T cells were isolated from PBMC. The method behind the library was 5' RACE. TCRdb records Illumina HiSeq 2000 as the sequencer. Template switching introduced a universal primer binding site; the final cDNA contained a unique molecular identifier, enabling accurate counting of TCR cDNA molecules. Specific primers in the conserved constant-segment region were used to synthesize first-strand cDNA for the TCR alpha and beta chains. To control for contamination, every cDNA library carried two barcodes: a SMART-Mk sample barcode plus Illumina barcodes. TruSeq adapter sequences along with Illumina sample barcodes were introduced in two successive PCR steps. TCR alpha and beta cDNA libraries were sequenced on the Illumina HiSeq platform with custom primers. As for the original processing: Unique molecular identifiers were extracted from raw reads with MiGEC, and CDR3 positions were determined with MiXCR. Recombination models were inferred per individual with the repgenHMM and IGoR tools using an EM algorithm. Shared clonotypes were analyzed with the tcR package in R, and sharing was normalized by the product of cloneset sizes. To study raw recombination without the effects of thymic and clonal selection, out-of-frame nonproductive sequences were analyzed. Using fastp trimming at Q25 and MiXCR clonotype assembly, TCRdb reanalyzed the public sequencing data and kept in-frame beta chains. Every entry covers one CDR3 protein and lists the most common genes and DNA from its rows. TCRdb, rather than the study authors, made the V and J calls. Counted in this sample were roughly 350,000 distinct CDR3 sequences; 8.5% to 10% of them appeared once. Of the sample, 8.5% to 10% falls within the top ten clones.

The CDR3 starts with the cysteine, ends with the phenylalanine, and has 14 residues. The read is trimmed to its CDR3 DNA, 42 bases read in frame from base 1. V is cut by 1 base and J by 7 bases, and the space between the germline ends is 10 bases. CDR1 MGHRA and CDR2 YSYEKL are derived from the germline V gene. Ten or more counts support this clonotype. Its antigen specificity is not known. Qualities for individual bases were not recorded, and no much larger clone is one base off. This TCR came from a woman aged 50 to 60 in good health. The sample taken for sequencing was naive T cells sorted from blood. Sample cell subset or site, as interpreted from the label and publication: cells isolated with a human naive T-cell isolation kit. The chain is assembled from TRBV4-1 and TRBJ2-2; TRBD2 is possibly the D segment (5 matching bases). The CDR3: CASSQVGNVGELFF. The DNA sequence is as follows: TGCGCCAGCAGCCAAGTCGGGAACGTCGGGGAGCTGTTTTTT.